The source of this TCR beta chain is a study of cytomegalovirus exposure and HLA in healthy donors. Amplification used 60 Vbeta primers and 13 Jbeta primers. Generated by immunoSEQ multiplex PCR, the TCRdb table keeps only in-frame clones and is missing some. Among roughly 120,000 clones listed, approximately 75% were seen once. Study-wide points: More than 15,000 TCR beta sequences were associated with HLA alleles at 0.05 false discovery rate in a later analysis. TRBV6-2, TRBV6-3 and other indistinguishable V segments were excluded.

V shed 10 bases, J shed 1 base, and the junction held 7 bases outside the gene matches. The CDR3 contains 13 residues. Per germline, CDR1 MNHNS and CDR2 SASEGT. Note on this clone: Its antigen is not known.

Every donor was a healthy person donating bone marrow. Sequencing was done on a sample of PBMCs. The TCR originated in a man aged 45-65 years in good health and CMV-seropositive. The rearrangement links TRBV6-1 to TRBJ2-7, with 7 positions matching TRBD1. The CDR3 nucleotides are TGTGCCATCGAGACAGGGATTTCCTACGAGCAGTACTTC. Encoded protein: CAIETGISYEQYF.